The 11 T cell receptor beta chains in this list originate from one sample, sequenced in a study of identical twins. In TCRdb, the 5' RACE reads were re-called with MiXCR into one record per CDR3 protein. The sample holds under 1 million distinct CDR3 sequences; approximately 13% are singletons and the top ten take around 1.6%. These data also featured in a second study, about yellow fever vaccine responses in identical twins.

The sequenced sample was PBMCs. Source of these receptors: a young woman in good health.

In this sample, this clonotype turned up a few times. The CDR3 is CASSLAPTASTDTQYF. The CDR3 nucleotides read TGTGCCAGCAGCTTAGCGCCGACTGCTAGCACAGATACGCAGTATTTT. This chain links TRBV7-9 with TRBJ2-3; D not resolved. Per the germline V gene, CDR1 is SEHNR and CDR2 is FQNEAQ (reference sequence). Trimming removed 0 bases at V and 0 bases at J, with 10 bases between. The CDR3 totals 16 residues.

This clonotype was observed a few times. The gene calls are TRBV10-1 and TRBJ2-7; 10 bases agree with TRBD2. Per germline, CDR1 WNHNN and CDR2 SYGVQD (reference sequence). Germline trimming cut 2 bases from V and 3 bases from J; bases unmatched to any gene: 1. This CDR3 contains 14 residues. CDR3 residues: CASSESGRDYEQYF. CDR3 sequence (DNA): TGCGCCAGCAGTGAGAGCGGGAGGGACTACGAGCAGTACTTC.

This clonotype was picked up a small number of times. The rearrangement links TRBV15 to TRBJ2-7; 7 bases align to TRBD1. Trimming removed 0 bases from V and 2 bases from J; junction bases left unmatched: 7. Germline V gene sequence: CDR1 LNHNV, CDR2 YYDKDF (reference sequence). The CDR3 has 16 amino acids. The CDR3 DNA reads TGTGCCACCAGCAGAGAGGTGACAGGGAGTGCCTACGAGCAGTACTTC. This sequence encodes CATSREVTGSAYEQYF.

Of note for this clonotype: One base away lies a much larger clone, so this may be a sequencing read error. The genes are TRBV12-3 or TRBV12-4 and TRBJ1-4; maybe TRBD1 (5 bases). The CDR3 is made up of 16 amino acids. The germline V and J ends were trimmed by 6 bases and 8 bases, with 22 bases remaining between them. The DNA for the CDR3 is TGTGCCAGCAGCCCAACGTCAGGGCGATTGGGCGAAAAACTGTTTTTT. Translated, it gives CASSPTSGRLGEKLFF.

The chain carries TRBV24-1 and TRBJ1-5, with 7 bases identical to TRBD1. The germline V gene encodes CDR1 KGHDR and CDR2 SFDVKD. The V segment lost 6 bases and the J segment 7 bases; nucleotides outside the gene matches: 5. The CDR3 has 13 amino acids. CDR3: CATSRQGGQPQHF. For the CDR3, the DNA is TGTGCCACCAGTAGACAGGGAGGCCAGCCCCAGCATTTT.

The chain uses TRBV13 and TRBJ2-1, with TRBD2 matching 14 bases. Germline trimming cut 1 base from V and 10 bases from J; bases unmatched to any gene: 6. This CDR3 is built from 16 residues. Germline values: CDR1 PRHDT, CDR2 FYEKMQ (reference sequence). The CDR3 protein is CASSLEGLAGEWEQFF. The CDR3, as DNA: TGTGCCAGCAGCTTAGAGGGACTAGCGGGAGAATGGGAGCAGTTCTTC. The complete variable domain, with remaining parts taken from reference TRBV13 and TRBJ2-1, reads AAGVIQSPRHLIKEKRETATLKCYPIPRHDTVYWYQQGPGQDPQFLISFYEKMQSDKGSIPDRFSAQQFSDYHSELNMSSLELGDSALYFCASSLEGLAGEWEQFFGPGTRLTVL.

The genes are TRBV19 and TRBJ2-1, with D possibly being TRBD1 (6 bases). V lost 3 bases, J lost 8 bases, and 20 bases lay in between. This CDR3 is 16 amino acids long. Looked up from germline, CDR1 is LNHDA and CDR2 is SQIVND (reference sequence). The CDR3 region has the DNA TGTGCCAGTAGTATCCCTACAGGGTCAAGGGTCTATGAGCAGTTCTTC. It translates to CASSIPTGSRVYEQFF.

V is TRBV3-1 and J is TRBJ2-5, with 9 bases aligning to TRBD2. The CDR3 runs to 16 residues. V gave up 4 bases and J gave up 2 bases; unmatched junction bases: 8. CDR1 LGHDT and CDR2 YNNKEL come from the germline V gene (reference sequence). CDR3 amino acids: CASSLLAGDTQETQYF. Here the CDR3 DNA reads TGTGCCAGCAGCCTATTAGCGGGGGACACTCAAGAGACCCAGTACTTC.

The CDR3 sequence: CSAHRGEDQPQHF. CDR3 DNA: TGCAGTGCTCACCGAGGGGAAGATCAGCCCCAGCATTTT. V gene TRBV20-1 combines with J gene TRBJ1-5, with D perhaps matching TRBD1 (5 bases). Looked up from germline, CDR1 is DFQATT and CDR2 is SNEGSKA (reference sequence). The CDR3 consists of 13 residues. Between the trimmed V and J ends, which lost 5 bases and 5 bases, there was a span of 13 bases.

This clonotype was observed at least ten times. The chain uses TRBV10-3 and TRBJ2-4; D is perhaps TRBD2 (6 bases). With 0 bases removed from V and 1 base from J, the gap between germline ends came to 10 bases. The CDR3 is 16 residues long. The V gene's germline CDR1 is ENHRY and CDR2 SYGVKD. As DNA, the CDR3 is TGTGCCATCAGTGAGTCGAACAGCGGGGCCAAAAACATTCAGTACTTC. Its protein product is CAISESNSGAKNIQYF.

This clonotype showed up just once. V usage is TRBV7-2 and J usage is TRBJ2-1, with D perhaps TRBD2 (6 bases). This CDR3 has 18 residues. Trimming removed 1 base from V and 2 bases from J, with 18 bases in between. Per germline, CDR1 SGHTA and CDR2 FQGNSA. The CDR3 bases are TGTGCCAGCAGCTTAGTGCTTTTAGCGGAGAGGACCTACAATGAGCAGTTCTTC. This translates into CASSLVLLAERTYNEQFF.